This TCR beta chain was found in a study of naive and memory T cell subsets. The beta constant-region primer was an equimolar mix of two oligonucleotides covering TRBC1 and TRBC2. Via MiXCR, TCRdb re-called the UMI-ligation and nested PCR reads, giving one row per CDR3 protein. The data contain 19,000 or so distinct CDR3 sequences, approximately 9.9% of them singletons. There are 17 residues in the CDR3. Trimming took 1 base from V and 0 from J, leaving 17 bases between them. Germline V lookup: CDR1 SGHRS, CDR2 YFSETQ. This TCR derives from a human donor in good health. V and J are TRBV5-1 and TRBJ2-7; D uncertain. Sequenced input: central memory CD8+ T cells from blood. This chain's CDR3 is CASSLYRIQPYSYEQYF. The DNA for the CDR3 is TGCGCCAGCAGCTTGTATAGGATTCAACCCTACTCCTACGAGCAGTACTTC.